A selection of T cell receptor beta chains follows, all from one sample in a study of shared clonotypes between healthy human individuals. Method: immunoSEQ multiplex PCR; TCRdb's copy keeps in-frame clones and lacks some. The sample lists 2 million to 2.5 million clones; less than 95% were seen once. Sequencing used naive CD8+ T cells sorted from blood. The receptors were gathered from a man younger than 35 in good health. CDR3s include the opening cysteine and the closing phenylalanine or tryptophan. The D gene is left open where the match is weak. Expanded clones are given a class, and other clones once, few, many or no size at all.

.	TRBV27	.	TRBJ1-5	TGTGCCAGCAGTTGGGGACCGTCGGGCCAGCCCCAGCATTTT	CASSWGPSGQPQHF
.	TRBV7-9	once	TRBJ1-5	TGTGCCAGCAGCTTAGGATTGTTTAGCAATCAGCCCCAGCATTTT	CASSLGLFSNQPQHF
TRBD2	TRBV28	.	TRBJ2-5	TGTGCCAGCAGTTTGGGAGGGTTTCAAGAGACCCAGTACTTC	CASSLGGFQETQYF
TRBD1	TRBV2	.	TRBJ2-1	TGTGCCAGCATCGGGACAGGGGATGAGCAGTTCTTC	CASIGTGDEQFF
.	TRBV4-1	.	TRBJ2-2	TGCGCCAGCAGCGACGCAGCGAACACCGGGGAGCTGTTTTTT	CASSDAANTGELFF
TRBD1	TRBV9	.	TRBJ2-1	TGTGCCAGCAGCGCCCTGACAGGGATGAATGAGCAGTTCTTC	CASSALTGMNEQFF
TRBD1	TRBV29-1	once	TRBJ2-7	TGCAGCGTTGGGACAGGGGGCCACGAGCAGTACTTC	CSVGTGGHEQYF
.	TRBV9	.	TRBJ1-6	TGTGCCAGCAGCGATACAGGCCATAATTCACCCCTCCACTTT	CASSDTGHNSPLHF
TRBD2	TRBV6-5	once	TRBJ2-3	TGTGCCAGCAGTTACCTAGCGGGAGGGATCACAGATACGCAGTATTTT	CASSYLAGGITDTQYF
.	TRBV7-2	.	TRBJ1-1	TGTGCCAGCAGCTTGTTCGGGGGTCGATTCACTGAAGCTTTCTTT	CASSLFGGRFTEAFF
.	TRBV9	.	TRBJ2-7	TGTGCCAGCAGCGTAGGGGACTCTTCTTACGAGCAGTACTTC	CASSVGDSSYEQYF
TRBD1	TRBV27	.	TRBJ2-7	TGTGCCAGCAGTTGGGGACAGGGGGCGGTCGAGCAGTACTTC	CASSWGQGAVEQYF
.	TRBV27	few	TRBJ2-7	TGTGCCAGCAGTTTAGGGCAGGGAGGCTACGAGCAGTACTTC	CASSLGQGGYEQYF
.	TRBV30	once	TRBJ2-7	TGTGCCTGGAGTGGGCCAGGGACGAGACTATCGTACGAGCAGTACTTC	CAWSGPGTRLSYEQYF
.	TRBV4-3	.	TRBJ2-7	TGCGCCAGCAGCCAGGAGACAGGGACTTTCTACGAGCAGTACTTC	CASSQETGTFYEQYF
TRBD1	TRBV30	.	TRBJ2-2	TGTGCCTGGGGACAGGAGACCGGGGAGCTGTTTTTT	CAWGQETGELFF
.	TRBV27	.	TRBJ1-2	TGTGCCAGCAGTTTAATCCCGCCGGGGCGCACAGACTATGGCTACACCTTC	CASSLIPPGRTDYGYTF
TRBD1	TRBV2	once	TRBJ2-5	TGTGCCAGCACCATGAGAGACAGGGAACAAGAGACCCAGTACTTC	CASTMRDREQETQYF
.	TRBV10-3	once	TRBJ1-1	TGTGCCATCAGTGATCCCGGGTTTGGCACTGAAGCTTTCTTT	CAISDPGFGTEAFF
.	TRBV4-1	.	TRBJ1-1	TGCGCCAGCAGCCAGGAATCCCAGCGGGGGCCGTTCGCGGAAGCTTTCTTT	CASSQESQRGPFAEAFF
.	TRBV19	.	TRBJ1-5	TGTGCCAGTAGTATAGGGACTGATCAGCCCCAGCATTTT	CASSIGTDQPQHF
.	TRBV6-1	.	TRBJ1-2	TGTGCCAGCAGTGAATTCAAGGGCCCGGCCACTAACTATGGCTACACCTTC	CASSEFKGPATNYGYTF
TRBD2	TRBV2	.	TRBJ2-3	TGTGCCAGCAGTAGACTAGCGGGAGGGGAGGCAGATACGCAGTATTTT	CASSRLAGGEADTQYF
.	TRBV19	.	TRBJ1-2	TGTGCCAGTCTCGGAACGGTCCACTATGGCTACACCTTC	CASLGTVHYGYTF
.	TRBV30	once	TRBJ2-7	TGTGCCTGGAGTGTCGGACAAGGGACCCTCTACGAGCAGTACTTC	CAWSVGQGTLYEQYF
TRBD1	TRBV7-3	.	TRBJ2-5	TGTGCCAGCAGCCCCAGCGGGGCTGGGACAGGGGACCAAGAGACCCAGTACTTC	CASSPSGAGTGDQETQYF
.	TRBV28	.	TRBJ2-1	TGTGCCAGCAGTCAAGACTCATACTCCTACAATGAGCAGTTCTTC	CASSQDSYSYNEQFF
TRBD2	TRBV13	.	TRBJ2-1	TGTGCCAGCAGTGACACTAGCGGGAGCCAACCCGGTGAGCAGTTCTTC	CASSDTSGSQPGEQFF
.	TRBV27	.	TRBJ1-1	TGTGCCAGCAGTTTATTGGGGGGAGGGGGCACTGAAGCTTTCTTT	CASSLLGGGGTEAFF
.	TRBV5-1	.	TRBJ1-1	TGCGCCAGCAGCTTGTTGTGGAGGGACACTGAAGCTTTCTTT	CASSLLWRDTEAFF
TRBD1	TRBV25-1	.	TRBJ1-4	TGTGCCAGCAGTGAATTCCCGCAGGGGGGTGAAAAACTGTTTTTT	CASSEFPQGGEKLFF
TRBD1	TRBV27	.	TRBJ1-2	TGTGCCAGCAGGAACAGGGGTACCGGCTACACCTTC	CASRNRGTGYTF
.	TRBV11-2	.	TRBJ2-5	TGTGCCAGCAGTCGGACTGTGGGCGCAGAGACCCAGTACTTC	CASSRTVGAETQYF
.	TRBV30	.	TRBJ2-2	TGTGCCTGGGAAGTAGAGGGAAAGGGAGACCAGAACACCGGGGAGCTGTTTTTT	CAWEVEGKGDQNTGELFF
.	TRBV29-1	.	TRBJ2-1	TGCAGCGCTGCTCGGGATGAGCAGTTCTTC	CSAARDEQFF
.	TRBV6-1	.	TRBJ2-7	TGTGCCAGCAGCGCGACAGGCTACTACGAGCAGTACTTC	CASSATGYYEQYF
.	TRBV2	.	TRBJ1-5	TGTGCCAGCAGTGAAGATGGCAATCAGCCCCAGCATTTT	CASSEDGNQPQHF
.	TRBV11-2	.	TRBJ2-7	TGTGCCAGCAGCTTAGTTAGCGGTTCCTACGAGCAGTACTTC	CASSLVSGSYEQYF
.	TRBV28	.	TRBJ1-2	TGTGCCAGCAGTTTTGACGACAGCCTTGTATCCTTC	CASSFDDSLVSF
.	TRBV5-6	once	TRBJ2-7	TGTGCCAGCAGCTATAAAATTAGCCTAAGCTCCTACGAGCAGTACTTC	CASSYKISLSSYEQYF
TRBD1	TRBV5-1	.	TRBJ2-2	TGCGCCAGCAGCTTGGTAGTAGGACAGGGGATTCACACCGGGGAGCTGTTTTTT	CASSLVVGQGIHTGELFF
.	TRBV27	.	TRBJ2-7	TGTGCCAGCAGTTTGGCTCCCCCCTACGAGCAGTACTTC	CASSLAPPYEQYF